The rows below give T cell receptor beta chains drawn from one sample of a study of cytomegalovirus exposure and HLA in healthy donors. This table comes from immunoSEQ multiplex PCR, and its TCRdb copy is limited to in-frame clones, with some not included. The table shows approximately 130,000 clones, with approximately 85% occurring only once. Sequenced: PBMCs. Receptors originate from a woman aged 30 to 39 in good health and CMV-seropositive. Each CDR3 is given with its conserved first and last residue. Each record gives: V gene, J gene, CDR3 protein.

TRBV27	TRBJ2-1	CASSRGTPTSYNEQFF
TRBV9	TRBJ2-6	CASSVTDSGANVLTF
TRBV7-9	TRBJ2-1	CASSLSGTDYNEQFF
TRBV9	TRBJ1-1	CASSPKGPAGVTEAFF
TRBV5-1	TRBJ2-4	CASSPGLLAKNIQYF
TRBV9	TRBJ1-5	CASSSGAPSSNQPQHF
TRBV29-1	TRBJ2-2	CSGQGNTGELFF
TRBV9	TRBJ1-2	CASSVIEVGGYTF
TRBV28	TRBJ2-5	CASSVQGVEETQYF
TRBV10-3	TRBJ1-2	CAISGAGEYGYTF
TRBV5-1	TRBJ2-1	CASSFRWTGGNEQFF
TRBV7-3	TRBJ2-6	CASSPRGAPTLGANVLTF
TRBV28	TRBJ2-1	CASSLRVNEQFF
TRBV5-8	TRBJ1-2	CASSSGEFNYGYTF
TRBV29-1	TRBJ2-7	CSVGPRLRDEQYF
TRBV6-1	TRBJ2-6	CASSGRDSQGAGANVLTF
TRBV11-2	TRBJ2-3	CASSLVGDTQYF
TRBV2	TRBJ1-3	CASTRDSGNTIYF
TRBV6-1	TRBJ2-4	CASSEAGRGANIQYF
TRBV5-8	TRBJ2-2	CASSQGTGGELFF
TRBV6-4	TRBJ2-1	CASSDGQGGYNEQFF
TRBV30	.	CAWSAQGINEQYF
TRBV11-2	TRBJ1-1	CASSLREPREAFF
TRBV29-1	TRBJ1-1	CSVERQGKDTEAFF
TRBV2	TRBJ1-1	CASSEGTGGSEAFF
TRBV28	TRBJ2-7	CASSPPGTAYEQYF
TRBV6-6	TRBJ1-4	CASSYTASRDEKLFF
TRBV28	TRBJ2-7	CASSPSSGAYEQYF
TRBV7-9	TRBJ2-7	CASSPGQGGFEQYF
TRBV5-4	TRBJ2-3	CASSIDSSSTDTQYF
TRBV28	TRBJ1-6	CASSYPGSNSPLHF
TRBV19	TRBJ1-1	CASSPWTGGEGTEAFF
TRBV19	TRBJ1-5	CASKERGVHQPQHF
TRBV7-9	TRBJ2-1	CASSSRGDYNEQFF
TRBV28	TRBJ1-1	CASSVSGGAEAFF
TRBV7-2	TRBJ2-7	CASSPRTSGFYEQYF
TRBV18	TRBJ1-1	CASSPTRQGALAEAFF
TRBV6-1	TRBJ1-3	CASRDSAGNTIYF
TRBV7-2	TRBJ2-3	CASSIRPGGPDTQYF
TRBV6-1	TRBJ1-2	CASSERGGIGGYTF
TRBV28	TRBJ1-6	CASRSGQGGNSPLHF
TRBV14	TRBJ1-2	CASSQVGAKSGYTF
TRBV28	TRBJ1-2	CASSFLGPGVYGYTF
TRBV6-5	TRBJ2-1	CASSLGGTPIYNEQFF
TRBV19	TRBJ2-7	CASSPLRGSEQYF
TRBV15	TRBJ2-2	CATSRGFQTTGELFF
TRBV11-2	TRBJ1-4	CASSRTGSNEKLFF
TRBV5-1	TRBJ2-2	CASSLAGGQGGTGELFF